The entry below gives a single T cell receptor (beta chain) sequence along with its context. Its target is unknown. This entry comes from a study of T cell repertoires in cytomegalovirus infection. Study conclusions and caveats: Carriers of CMV plus the relevant HLA were identified by cumulative public TCR beta family frequency.

TCRdb passed the reads through MiXCR, listing each CDR3 protein once. The data show roughly 860,000 distinct CDR3 sequences, approximately 29% seen once. The CDR3 runs to 13 residues. Trimming took 7 bases from V and 2 from J, leaving 11 bases between them. Germline V gene data show CDR1 as MDHEN and CDR2 as SYDVKM. The specimen comprised cultured CD8+ T cells from PBMCs, sampled from culture after CMV antigen stimulation. This clonotype was sampled from a human donor in good health (CMV status not recorded). Some clones in this sample may be carry-over from other donors' samples. The V and J genes are TRBV28 and TRBJ2-5; weak D call: TRBD2 (5 bases). The CDR3 DNA sequence: TGTGCCAGCAACGACTATGATCAAGAGACCCAGTACTTC. Encoded protein: CASNDYDQETQYF.